This TCR beta chain was observed in a study of shared clonotypes between healthy human individuals. The authors divided CD4+ cells into CD45RA+ naive and CD45RA-negative memory subsets. The CDR3 totals 14 residues. The germline CDR1 and CDR2 sequences are MNHNY and SVGAGI (reference sequence). V lost 5 bases, J lost 2 bases, and 2 bases stayed unmatched. Some clones are missing from TCRdb's copy, which holds only in-frame ones; the method was immunoSEQ multiplex PCR. Among 950,000 to 1,100,000 clones, 60% to 80% were seen once, and the ten largest hold over 1.3%. Input material: memory CD4+ T cells sorted from blood. Described subset: CD45RA-negative fraction. The TCR sequence derives from a man in his late teens or twenties in good health. The chain uses TRBV6-6 and TRBJ2-3; TRBD1 agrees at 9 bases. The CDR3 DNA reads TGTGCCAGCAGTAGGGACAGGGACACAGATACGCAGTATTTT. Residues: CASSRDRDTDTQYF.